The clone carrying this T cell receptor (beta chain) was counted ten times or more. Its specificity is unknown. The CDR3 spans 12 residues. V was cut by 7 bases and J by 6 bases, with 13 bases left in between. CDR1 MNHNS and CDR2 SASEGT come from the germline V gene. This entry comes from a study of CD8 T cells in ankylosing spondylitis. Study-wide points: Past research had described some motif variants in reactive arthritis synovial fluid and blood. In ankylosing spondylitis blood, a motif of eight highly homologous TCR beta variants appeared characteristic.

Each CDR3 protein is one row after TCRdb ran MiXCR on the 5' RACE reads. The sample contains about 240,000 distinct CDR3 sequences, about 10% of which appear only once. This chain links TRBV6-1 with TRBJ2-7; D is ambiguous. This clonotype was obtained from a male donor with ankylosing spondylitis or in good health (not recorded which). Sequenced material: blood, either unsorted or a sorted T cell fraction (not recorded which). The DNA of the CDR3 is TGTGCCAGCATCAGGACCCCTCTCGAGCAGTACTTC. Its translation is CASIRTPLEQYF.